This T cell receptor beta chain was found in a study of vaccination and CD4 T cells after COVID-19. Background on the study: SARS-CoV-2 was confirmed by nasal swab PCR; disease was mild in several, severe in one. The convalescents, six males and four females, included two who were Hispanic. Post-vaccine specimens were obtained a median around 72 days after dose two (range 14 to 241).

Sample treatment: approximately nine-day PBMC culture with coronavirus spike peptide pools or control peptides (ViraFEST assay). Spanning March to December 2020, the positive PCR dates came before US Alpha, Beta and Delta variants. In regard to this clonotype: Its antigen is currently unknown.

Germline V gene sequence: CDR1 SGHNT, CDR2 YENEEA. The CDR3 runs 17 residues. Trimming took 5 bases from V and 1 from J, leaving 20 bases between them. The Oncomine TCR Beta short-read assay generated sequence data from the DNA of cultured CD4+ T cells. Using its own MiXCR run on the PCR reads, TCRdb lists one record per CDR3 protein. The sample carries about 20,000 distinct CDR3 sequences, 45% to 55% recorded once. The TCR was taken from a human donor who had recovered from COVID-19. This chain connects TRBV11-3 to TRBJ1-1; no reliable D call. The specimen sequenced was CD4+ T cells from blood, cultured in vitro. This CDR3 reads CASSIRVRGQSNTEAFF. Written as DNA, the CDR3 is TGTGCCAGCAGCATACGGGTCCGAGGGCAGTCGAACACTGAAGCTTTCTTT.